This entry is about one T cell receptor (beta chain). The specificity of this receptor is unknown. In total, 666 healthy bone marrow donors made up the cohort. Cohort members were all nominally healthy when sampled, although unrecorded immune exposures were likely present. The donor was CMV seropositive and was included in the group of 289 seropositive cohort members. Each donor provided a peripheral blood sample, and peripheral blood mononuclear cells were used for TCR beta sequencing. Genomic DNA extraction from the blood cell samples was performed with the Qiagen DNeasy Blood Extraction Kit. This specimen comes from a study of cytomegalovirus exposure and HLA in healthy donors (TCRdb year 2017). For the wider study: According to an earlier analysis of a few hundred of the donors, about 180 million T cells yielded some 110 million unique TCR beta sequences and 276 Gb of sequence data. An early release that covered about 640 HLA-typed donors contained approximately 290 gigabases of sequencing data and about 84 million unique TCR sequences. Of the approximately 370 genotyped donors, 80% to 90% were placed in the genetic ancestry cluster associated with self-reported Caucasian donors. The study aimed to test whether signatures of past pathogen exposure could be identified by cataloging public T cell receptors. The study profiled the T cell repertoires of 550 to 700 subjects by immunosequencing and related them to cytomegalovirus serostatus. Besides the first cohort of about 730 subjects, a separate validation cohort made up of 90 to 150 different subjects was used. To predict cytomegalovirus infection status, the study combined high-throughput TCR immunosequencing, statistical association of individual TCRs with disease status, and machine learning. To study patterns of TCR occurrence, a later analysis re-analyzed previously published TCR beta repertoires from 666 donors and added high-resolution HLA genotyping. Rather than drawing on any new phenotypic data, the later analysis identified candidate immune exposures from TCR beta sequences and the way those sequences occurred across donors. To decide whether each TCR beta V gene segment behaved as functional or pseudogenic, an earlier analysis of 587 of the donors relied on high-throughput TCR beta sequencing. Donor age, sex, ethnicity and CMV serostatus were compiled alongside the repertoire data. Genome-wide SNP genotypes for about 55% of the roughly 670 donors were used in a later genetic analysis, which treated that subset as a discovery cohort. Every discovery cohort repertoire had been produced on one sequencing platform. HLA typing covered class I and class II loci at four-digit resolution. The number of donors typed differed by locus, with 629-630 for A, B, C, DRB1 and DQB1, around 500 for DQA1, 606 for DPA1, and under 490 for DPB1. Four or five DR-DQ haplotypes were handled as single units for association and clustering because linkage in the cohort was strong. Across approximately 400 genotyped donors of the cohort, an average of roughly 250,000 unique TCR beta nucleotide sequences per donor were sequenced, and approximately 19% of those sequences were non-productive.

Study-wide findings and limitations: Because some donors lacked HLA typing at each locus, the association tests relied only on the typed subset. When HLA alleles, especially DR and DQ, strongly co-occurred, TCR associations were difficult to assign to individual alleles. A further reported finding was that TCR beta sequences accurately predicted the HLA-A and HLA-B alleles for most subjects in the first cohort. Linkage disequilibrium might explain the correlated functional status among segregating V segments, but an unknown experimental factor could not be ruled out. The 87-base-pair reads could not distinguish some IMGT-functional V segments, including TRBV6-2 and TRBV6-3, so those segments were excluded. In a later genetic analysis, fewer N-insertions in productive TCRs were reported among donors in an Asian-associated ancestry cluster than the roughly 640-donor mean. In the study, some 180 TCR beta chains were listed as associated with cytomegalovirus. Most CMV-associated TCR beta chains appeared to be HLA-restricted in a later analysis, and the HLA associations seemed to be driven largely by CMV exposure. In an earlier analysis of some 540 of the donors, most TCR beta V segments appeared in productive rearrangements about 90% or about 30% of the time, broadly matching IMGT annotations. Across donors, most TCR sequences were observed very rarely, whereas some public TCRs were present in many individuals. Seventeen rarely observed V segments, including chromosome 9 orphons, were excluded from the earlier analysis of about 600 of the donors because counts were too low. The cohort was sequenced for TCR beta chains only, and without alpha or paired-chain data the features that could be detected were limited. In vitro tests confirmed that three of the cytomegalovirus-associated TCR beta chains recognize cytomegalovirus antigens. A cluster of highly shared sequence variants was judged likely to represent a technical artifact of the sequencing pipeline. The authors suggested that the approach could potentially be extended to other disease states and immunological phenotypes. Specific HLA alleles were associated with around 18,000 TCR beta sequences at a false discovery rate of 0.05 in a later analysis. In a later analysis, HLA-associated TCR beta chains were found to be more clonally expanded and to have lower generation probabilities than equally common non-associated chains. For the cohort, immune exposure information was limited to CMV serostatus. Several of the top co-occurrence clusters appeared to be linked to parvovirus B19, influenza, CMV and Epstein-Barr virus, according to a later analysis. In a later analysis, the rate of TCR association differed among HLA loci, with DRB1 alleles having the most associated TCRs and HLA-C alleles having the fewest. Roughly uniform sequencing depth across donors was assumed in presence/absence analyses, although this assumption may not hold. Cytomegalovirus status was reported to be diagnosed by the classifier with high specificity and sensitivity in both the original and validation cohorts. A later genetic analysis associated a missense DCLRE1C variant with V-gene and J-gene trimming of TCR beta chains, and an independent cohort replicated the association.

Clipping removes 3 bases from V and 7 bases from J, with 6 as the unmatched junction base count. CDR1 and CDR2 are drawn from the germline V gene: SGHAT, FQNNGV. From the cysteine up to the phenylalanine, the CDR3 has a length of 15 residues. The only DNA kept is the CDR3, 45 bases in frame from the first base. Library method: the immunoSEQ multiplex PCR assay. For the multiplex PCR, a mixture combining 60 forward primers for TCR Vbeta segments and 13 reverse primers for TCR Jbeta segments was used. The CDR3 region of rearranged TCR beta genes was amplified from genomic DNA with a multiplex PCR assay. Amplified TCR beta libraries were sequenced as 87-base-pair reads on the Illumina HiSeq System. The study's own analysis went as follows. A later analysis counted 75 million to 100 million unique TCR beta chains across the 600 to 850 repertoires, and 9.5 million to 11 million of these chains were shared by at least two donors. To remove PCR and sequencing errors, raw reads were error-corrected and collapsed into unique sequences using a nearest-neighbor algorithm that merged closely related sequences. V, D and J gene segments were assigned by aligning CDR3 sequences to IMGT reference sequences. For a sequence to be retained, a match of at least six nucleotides was required to both a V gene segment and a J gene segment. Rearrangements were called productive when the CDR3 lacked stop codons and stayed in frame with V and J; all others were non-productive. Following IMGT convention, CDR3 was defined as the stretch from the second conserved V-encoded cysteine to the conserved J-encoded phenylalanine. Sequences without an unambiguous match to a single V gene segment were excluded from the earlier analysis of about 640 of the donors. In an earlier analysis of about 590 of the donors, a V segment was called functional when productive rearrangements were above 56.7%, and segregating when the standard deviation between donors exceeded 5%. A statistical classification framework was developed to diagnose cytomegalovirus status using the catalog of TCR beta chain sequences. A later analysis assigned V and J genes by comparing TCR nucleotide sequences with IMGT/GENE-DB human TR gene sequences. In a later analysis, CDR3 sequences and most-parsimonious VDJ recombination scenarios were assigned using the TCRdist pipeline. A later analysis defined each TCR beta chain by its CDR3 amino acid sequence plus V-gene family, and excluded reads lacking a unique V-gene family. In a later analysis, around 650 highly shared, low-generation-probability nucleotide sequences were removed to address suspected cross-contamination and a sequencing artifact. For each public chain, a later analysis derived a clonal expansion index from normalized ranks of inferred template counts within each repertoire. In a later analysis, generation probabilities were computed using a VDJ recombination model fitted to out-of-frame rearrangements, and the results were checked against IGoR. Hypergeometric tests were used in a later analysis to score TCR-TCR, TCR-HLA and TCR-CMV co-occurrence, with a repertoire-size bias correction applied to the TCR pairs. A later analysis estimated false discovery rates by permuting HLA or CMV assignments 20 times. A later analysis grouped co-occurring TCRs with DBSCAN, adding TCRdist sequence similarity when clustering within HLA-allele-positive subsets. Repertoires with fewer than 30,000 or more than 120,000 public chains were left out of co-occurrence clustering, as were a handful of repertoires with anomalous nucleotide sharing. As stored in TCRdb, this immuneACCESS dataset retains in-frame rearrangements with V and J assigned. A fraction of the clones does not appear; measured against another copy, unresolved V genes explain less than half of the discrepancy, and the remainder lacks a known reason. V, J and clone size are those of that table, while D and trimming were read from the DNA. The sample table holds tens of thousands of clones. Of the sample, approximately 15% falls within the top ten clones.

The sample taken for sequencing was PBMCs. This TCR came from a man aged 45-65 years in good health and CMV-seropositive. The V gene is TRBV11-2 and the J gene is TRBJ2-7; the central 13 bases match TRBD2. The CDR3 protein is CASSLIGLAGEEQYF. DNA sequence: TGTGCCAGCAGCTTGATCGGACTAGCGGGAGAGGAGCAGTACTTC. Joined to the reference TRBV11-2 and TRBJ2-7 proteins, this CDR3 gives the full variable domain: EAGVAQSPRYKIIEKRQSVAFWCNPISGHATLYWYQQILGQGPKLLIQFQNNGVVDDSQLPKDRFSAERLKGVDSTLKIQPAKLEDSAVYLCASSLIGLAGEEQYFGPGTRLTVT.